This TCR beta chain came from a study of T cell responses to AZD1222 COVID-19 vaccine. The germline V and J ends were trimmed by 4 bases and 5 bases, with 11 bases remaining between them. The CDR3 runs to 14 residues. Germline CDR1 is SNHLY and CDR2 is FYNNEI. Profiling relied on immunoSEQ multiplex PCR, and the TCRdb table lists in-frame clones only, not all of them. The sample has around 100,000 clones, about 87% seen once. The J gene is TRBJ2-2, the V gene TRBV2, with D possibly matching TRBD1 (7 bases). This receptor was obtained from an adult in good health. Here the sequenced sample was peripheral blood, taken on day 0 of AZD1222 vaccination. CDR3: CASSGPGGTGELFF. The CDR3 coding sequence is TGTGCCAGCAGTGGTCCAGGGGGGACCGGGGAGCTGTTTTTT.